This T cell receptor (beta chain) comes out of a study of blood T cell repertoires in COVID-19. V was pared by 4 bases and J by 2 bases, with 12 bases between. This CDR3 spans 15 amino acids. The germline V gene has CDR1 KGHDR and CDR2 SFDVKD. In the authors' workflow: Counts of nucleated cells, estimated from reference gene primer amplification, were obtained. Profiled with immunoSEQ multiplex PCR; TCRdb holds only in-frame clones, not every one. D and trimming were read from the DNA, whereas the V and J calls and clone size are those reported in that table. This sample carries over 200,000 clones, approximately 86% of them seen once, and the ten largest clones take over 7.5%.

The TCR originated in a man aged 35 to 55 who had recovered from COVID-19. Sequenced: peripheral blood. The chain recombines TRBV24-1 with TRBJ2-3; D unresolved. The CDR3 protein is CATSDALAATDTQYF. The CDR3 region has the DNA TGTGCCACCAGTGACGCGCTCGCCGCCACAGATACGCAGTATTTT.